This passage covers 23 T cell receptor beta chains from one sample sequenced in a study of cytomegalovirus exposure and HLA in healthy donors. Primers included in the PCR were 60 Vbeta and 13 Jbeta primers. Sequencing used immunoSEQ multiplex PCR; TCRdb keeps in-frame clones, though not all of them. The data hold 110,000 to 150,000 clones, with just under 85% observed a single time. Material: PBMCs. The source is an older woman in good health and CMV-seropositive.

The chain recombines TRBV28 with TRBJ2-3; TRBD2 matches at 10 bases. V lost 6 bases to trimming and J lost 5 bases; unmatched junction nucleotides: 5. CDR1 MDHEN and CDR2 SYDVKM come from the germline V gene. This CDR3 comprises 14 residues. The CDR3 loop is CASRDGTSEDTQYF. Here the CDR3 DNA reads TGTGCCAGCAGGGACGGGACTAGCGAAGATACGCAGTATTTT.

CDR3 coding DNA: TGTGCCAGCAGTTACAGATACGAGCAGTACTTC. Translation gives CASSYRYEQYF. The chain combines TRBV2 with TRBJ2-7; D call uncertain. Germline V gene data show CDR1 as SNHLY and CDR2 as FYNNEI. This CDR3 comprises 11 residues. V shed 5 bases and J shed 4 bases, with 6 bases lying between them.

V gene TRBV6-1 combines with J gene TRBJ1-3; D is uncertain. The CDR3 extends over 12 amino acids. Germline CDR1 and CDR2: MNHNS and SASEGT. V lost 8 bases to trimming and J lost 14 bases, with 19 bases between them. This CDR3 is CASGSGSLRVYF. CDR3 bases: TGTGCCAGCGGCTCGGGGTCTTTGAGGGTATATTTT.

The CDR3 DNA reads TGTGCCAGCAAAGGGGGACTAGCGGAGACCTACGAGCAGTACTTC. Translation gives CASKGGLAETYEQYF. V and J are TRBV6-6 and TRBJ2-7; 11 bases are shared with TRBD2. The trim removed 7 bases at V and 2 bases at J, leaving 7 bases unmatched. Germline V gene data show CDR1 as MNHNY and CDR2 as SVGAGI (reference sequence). This CDR3 is built from 15 residues.

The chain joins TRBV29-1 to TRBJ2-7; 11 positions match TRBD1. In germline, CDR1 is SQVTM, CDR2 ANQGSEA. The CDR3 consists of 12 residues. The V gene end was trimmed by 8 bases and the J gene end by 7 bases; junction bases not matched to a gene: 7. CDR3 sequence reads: CSIWTGGREQYF. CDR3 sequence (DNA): TGCAGCATTTGGACAGGGGGCAGGGAGCAGTACTTC.

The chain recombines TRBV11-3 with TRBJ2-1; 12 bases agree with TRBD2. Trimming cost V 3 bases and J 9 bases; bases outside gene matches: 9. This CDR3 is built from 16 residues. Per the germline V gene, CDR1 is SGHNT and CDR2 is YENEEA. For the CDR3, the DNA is TGTGCCAGCAGCTTCTCCACACTAGCGGGAGGTACTGAGCAGTTCTTC. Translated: CASSFSTLAGGTEQFF.

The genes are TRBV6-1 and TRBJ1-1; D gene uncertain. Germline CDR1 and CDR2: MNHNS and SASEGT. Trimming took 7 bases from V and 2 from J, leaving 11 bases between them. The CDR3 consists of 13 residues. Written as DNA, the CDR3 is TGTGCCAGCAAGGAGGGAGGAAACACTGAAGCTTTCTTT. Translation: CASKEGGNTEAFF.

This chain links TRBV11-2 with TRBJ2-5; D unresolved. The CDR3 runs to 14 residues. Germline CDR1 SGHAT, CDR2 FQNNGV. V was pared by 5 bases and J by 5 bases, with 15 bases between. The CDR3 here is CASSKDMGAETQYF. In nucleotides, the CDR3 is TGTGCCAGCAGCAAAGATATGGGCGCGGAGACCCAGTACTTC. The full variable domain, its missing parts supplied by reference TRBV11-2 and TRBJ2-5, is EAGVAQSPRYKIIEKRQSVAFWCNPISGHATLYWYQQILGQGPKLLIQFQNNGVVDDSQLPKDRFSAERLKGVDSTLKIQPAKLEDSAVYLCASSKDMGAETQYFGPGTRLLVL.

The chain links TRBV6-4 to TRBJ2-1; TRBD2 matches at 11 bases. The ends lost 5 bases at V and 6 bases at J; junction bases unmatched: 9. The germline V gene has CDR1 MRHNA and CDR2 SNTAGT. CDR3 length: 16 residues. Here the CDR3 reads CASSTRGLAGTNEQFF. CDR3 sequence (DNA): TGTGCCAGCAGTACCCGAGGACTAGCGGGTACCAATGAGCAGTTCTTC.

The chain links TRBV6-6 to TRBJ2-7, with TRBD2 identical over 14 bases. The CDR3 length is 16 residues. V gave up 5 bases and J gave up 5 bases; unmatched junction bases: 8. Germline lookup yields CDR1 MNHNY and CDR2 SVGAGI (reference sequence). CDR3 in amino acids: CASSTGTSGSGNEQYF. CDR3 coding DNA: TGTGCCAGCAGTACGGGGACTAGCGGGAGTGGTAACGAGCAGTACTTC.

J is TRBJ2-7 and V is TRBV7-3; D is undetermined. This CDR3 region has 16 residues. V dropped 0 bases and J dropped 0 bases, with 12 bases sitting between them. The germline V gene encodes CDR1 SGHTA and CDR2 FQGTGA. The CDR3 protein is CASSLTAATGSYEQYF. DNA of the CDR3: TGTGCCAGCAGCTTAACGGCCGCTACGGGCTCCTACGAGCAGTACTTC.

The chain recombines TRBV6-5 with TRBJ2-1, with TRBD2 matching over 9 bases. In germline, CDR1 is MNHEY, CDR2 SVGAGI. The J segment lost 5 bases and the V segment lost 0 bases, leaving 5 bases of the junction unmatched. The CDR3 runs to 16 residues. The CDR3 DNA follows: TGTGCCAGCAGTTACTCGAGCGGGAGGACCCACAATGAGCAGTTCTTC. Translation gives CASSYSSGRTHNEQFF.

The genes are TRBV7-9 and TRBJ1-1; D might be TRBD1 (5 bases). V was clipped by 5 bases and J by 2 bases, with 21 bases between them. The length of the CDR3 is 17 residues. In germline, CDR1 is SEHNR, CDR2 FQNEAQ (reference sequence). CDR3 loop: CASSDPLEVGLNTEAFF. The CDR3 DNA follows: TGTGCCAGCAGCGACCCCCTAGAGGTGGGACTTAACACTGAAGCTTTCTTT.

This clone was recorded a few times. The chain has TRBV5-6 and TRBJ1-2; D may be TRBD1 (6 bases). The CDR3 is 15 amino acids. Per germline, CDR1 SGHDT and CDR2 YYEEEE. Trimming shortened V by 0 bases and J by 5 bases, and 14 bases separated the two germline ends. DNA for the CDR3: TGTGCCAGCAGCTTGGCCCAACAGGGACCGTATGGCTACACCTTC. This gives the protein CASSLAQQGPYGYTF.

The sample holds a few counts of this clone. The CDR3 here is CASSYRLQRGTGEQYF. The DNA of the CDR3 is TGTGCCAGCAGTTACCGCCTGCAGCGGGGGACGGGGGAGCAGTACTTC. The genes are TRBV6-6 and TRBJ2-7, with 8 nucleotides matching TRBD2. Unmatched junction bases numbered 13, after V lost 2 bases and J lost 7 bases. Germline-derived CDR1 and CDR2 are MNHNY and SVGAGI (reference sequence). This CDR3 spans 16 amino acids.

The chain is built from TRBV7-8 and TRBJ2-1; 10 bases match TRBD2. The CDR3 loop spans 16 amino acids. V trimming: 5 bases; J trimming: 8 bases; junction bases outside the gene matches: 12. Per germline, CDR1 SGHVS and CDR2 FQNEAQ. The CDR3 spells CASSLGLAVAWDEQFF. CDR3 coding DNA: TGTGCCAGCAGCCTAGGACTAGCGGTAGCGTGGGATGAGCAGTTCTTC.

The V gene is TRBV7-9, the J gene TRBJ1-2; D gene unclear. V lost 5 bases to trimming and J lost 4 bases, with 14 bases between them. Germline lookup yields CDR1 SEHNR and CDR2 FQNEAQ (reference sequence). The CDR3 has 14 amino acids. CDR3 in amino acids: CASSPDIPLYGYTF. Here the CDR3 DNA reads TGTGCCAGCAGCCCAGACATCCCACTCTATGGCTACACCTTC.

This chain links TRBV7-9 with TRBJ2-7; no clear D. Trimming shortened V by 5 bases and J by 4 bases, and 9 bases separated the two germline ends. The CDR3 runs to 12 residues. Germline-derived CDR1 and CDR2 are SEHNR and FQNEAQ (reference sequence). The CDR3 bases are TGTGCCAGCAGCCCCGACACTTACGAGCAGTACTTC. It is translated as CASSPDTYEQYF. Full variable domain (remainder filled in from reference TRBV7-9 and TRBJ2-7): DTGVSQNPRHKITKRGQNVTFRCDPISEHNRLYWYRQTLGQGPEFLTYFQNEAQLEKSRLLSDRFSAERPKGSFSTLEIQRTEQGDSAMYLCASSPDTYEQYFGPGTRLTVT.

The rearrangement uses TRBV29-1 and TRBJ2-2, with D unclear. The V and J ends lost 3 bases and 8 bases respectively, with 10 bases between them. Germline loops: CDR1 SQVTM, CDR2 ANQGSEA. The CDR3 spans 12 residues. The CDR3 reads CSVDLNAGELFF. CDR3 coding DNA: TGCAGCGTTGACCTTAACGCGGGGGAGCTGTTTTTT.

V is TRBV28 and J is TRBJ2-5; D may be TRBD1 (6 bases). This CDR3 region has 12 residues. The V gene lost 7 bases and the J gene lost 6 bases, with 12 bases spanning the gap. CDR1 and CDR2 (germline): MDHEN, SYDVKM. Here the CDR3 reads CASTTQGKTQYF. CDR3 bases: TGTGCCAGCACCACCCAGGGGAAGACCCAGTACTTC.

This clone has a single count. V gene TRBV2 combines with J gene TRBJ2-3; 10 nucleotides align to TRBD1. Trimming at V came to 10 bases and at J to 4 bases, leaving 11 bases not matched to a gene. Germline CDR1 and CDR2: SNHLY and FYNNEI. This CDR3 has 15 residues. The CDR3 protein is CAIPRRTGGSDTQYF. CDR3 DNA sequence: TGTGCCATTCCTCGGAGGACAGGGGGTTCAGATACGCAGTATTTT.

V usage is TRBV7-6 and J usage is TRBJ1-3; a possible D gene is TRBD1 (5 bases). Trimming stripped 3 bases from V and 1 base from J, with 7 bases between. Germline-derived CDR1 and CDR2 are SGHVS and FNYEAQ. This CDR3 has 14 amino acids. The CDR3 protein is CASSFGGSGNTIYF. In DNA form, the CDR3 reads TGTGCCAGCAGCTTCGGGGGATCTGGAAACACCATATATTTT. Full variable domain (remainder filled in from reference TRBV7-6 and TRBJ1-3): GAGVSQSPRYKVTKRGQDVALRCDPISGHVSLYWYRQALGQGPEFLTYFNYEAQQDKSGLPNDRFSAERPEGSISTLTIQRTEQRDSAMYRCASSFGGSGNTIYFGEGSWLTVV.

CDR3 amino acids: CASLPGLATGELFF. The CDR3 nucleotides are TGTGCCAGCTTACCGGGACTAGCAACCGGGGAGCTGTTTTTT. The chain is built from TRBV2 and TRBJ2-2; 9 bases agree with TRBD2. The CDR3 covers 14 residues. CDR1 SNHLY and CDR2 FYNNEI come from the germline V gene. After removal of 8 bases from V and 5 bases from J, the junction contained 6 bases not matched to a gene.